Presented here are 20 T cell receptor beta chains from one specimen sequenced in a study of shared clonotypes between healthy human individuals. Libraries were prepared by immunoSEQ multiplex PCR; TCRdb keeps only in-frame clonotypes and omits some of them. The table includes 2 million to 2.5 million clones, 85% to 95% detected once. The sequenced material came from naive CD4+ T cells from PBMCs. Described subset: CD45RA+ positively selected. These receptors were collected from a man younger than 35 in good health. Some clones in this sample may be carry-over from other donors' samples.

This clone was seen only once. The gene calls are TRBV28 and TRBJ1-1, with TRBD1 identical over 8 bases. Looked up from germline, CDR1 is MDHEN and CDR2 is SYDVKM. V trimming: 6 bases; J trimming: 4 bases; junction bases outside the gene matches: 13. The CDR3 runs 16 residues. The CDR3, as DNA: TGTGCCAGCAGGGTCCTTACGACAGGGGAGGCCACTGAAGCTTTCTTT. Its protein product is CASRVLTTGEATEAFF.

This clone has a single count. The chain combines TRBV5-1 with TRBJ1-2; D possibly corresponds to TRBD1 (5 bases). The CDR3 consists of 17 residues. Trimming took off 1 base at V and 6 bases at J, with 22 bases between the two ends. The V gene's germline CDR1 is SGHRS and CDR2 YFSETQ. CDR3 nucleotide sequence: TGCGCCAGCAGCTTGCTATTATGGACCCAGGGAGAGGATGGCTACACCTTC. Its protein product is CASSLLLWTQGEDGYTF.

The chain combines TRBV19 with TRBJ1-2; a possible D gene is TRBD1 (5 bases). Germline V lookup: CDR1 LNHDA, CDR2 SQIVND (reference sequence). This CDR3 spans 13 amino acids. V was cut by 3 bases and J by 2 bases, with 7 bases left in between. CDR3 sequence: CASSIWGNYGYTF. The CDR3 DNA follows: TGTGCCAGTAGTATTTGGGGGAACTATGGCTACACCTTC.

The chain employs TRBV6-5 and TRBJ2-5, with D uncertain. CDR1 MNHEY and CDR2 SVGAGI come from the germline V gene. This CDR3 has 15 residues. V was clipped by 0 bases and J by 2 bases, with 10 bases between them. The CDR3 is CASSYSMARQETQYF. CDR3 in DNA: TGTGCCAGCAGTTACTCGATGGCCAGACAAGAGACCCAGTACTTC.

The chain is built from TRBV5-1 and TRBJ2-2; D is ambiguous. The germline gives CDR1 SGHRS, CDR2 YFSETQ. There are 12 residues in the CDR3. V gave up 1 base and J gave up 6 bases, with 4 bases separating them. The CDR3 here is CASSLFAGELFF. The DNA for the CDR3 is TGCGCCAGCAGCTTGTTCGCCGGGGAGCTGTTTTTT.

J is TRBJ2-1 and V is TRBV9; TRBD1 agrees at 7 bases. Germline V gene sequence: CDR1 SGDLS, CDR2 YYNGEE. The CDR3 is 16 amino acids. V dropped 3 bases and J dropped 0; count of bases not matched to a gene: 6. The CDR3 reads CASSAMTGISYNEQFF. CDR3 coding DNA: TGTGCCAGCAGCGCAATGACAGGGATCTCCTACAATGAGCAGTTCTTC.

The chain uses TRBV5-1 and TRBJ1-3, with TRBD1 as a possible D gene (5 bases). Germline V gene sequence: CDR1 SGHRS, CDR2 YFSETQ. This CDR3 is 16 amino acids long. V lost 0 bases and J 0 bases, leaving 10 bases between the germline ends. CDR3 nucleotide sequence: TGCGCCAGCAGCTTGGAGGACATCAGCTCTGGAAACACCATATATTTT. Translation: CASSLEDISSGNTIYF.

In its sample, this clone was seen once. This chain links TRBV5-1 with TRBJ1-4; TRBD1 matches at 8 bases. CDR3 size: 17 residues. Unmatched junction bases numbered 8, after V lost 4 bases and J lost 0 bases. Germline V lookup: CDR1 SGHRS, CDR2 YFSETQ. The CDR3 spells CASSRGTGDTTNEKLFF. The CDR3 DNA reads as TGCGCCAGCAGCCGGGGGACAGGCGATACAACTAATGAAAAACTGTTTTTT.

The chain joins TRBV28 to TRBJ1-2; D ambiguous. The CDR3 is 15 amino acids. Deletions cut 3 bases from V and 4 bases from J, with 15 bases between. Germline lookup yields CDR1 MDHEN and CDR2 SYDVKM. The CDR3 reads CASSFPDGSLYGYTF. The CDR3 DNA is TGTGCCAGCAGTTTTCCGGACGGCTCACTCTATGGCTACACCTTC.

Concerning this clone itself: The identical CDR3 is also encoded by other nucleotide sequences in the sample. The chain combines TRBV2 with TRBJ1-5, with D possibly TRBD1 on 6 matching bases. Germline assignment: CDR1 SNHLY and CDR2 FYNNEI. The V end was cut by 6 bases, the J end by 0 bases, with 9 bases between. This CDR3 is built from 14 residues. Here the CDR3 DNA reads TGTGCCAGCAGCGGGACATATAGCAATCAGCCCCAGCATTTT. It encodes CASSGTYSNQPQHF.

The chain joins TRBV7-9 to TRBJ1-2, with D maybe TRBD1 (6 bases). CDR1 is SEHNR and CDR2 is FQNEAQ in the germline V gene (reference sequence). Trimming removed 5 bases from V and 4 bases from J, with 11 bases in between. This CDR3 has 13 amino acids. The CDR3 loop reads CASSKQGSYGYTF. The CDR3 nucleotides are TGTGCCAGCAGCAAACAGGGATCCTATGGCTACACCTTC.

The genes are TRBV28 and TRBJ1-5; no clear D gene. With 3 bases removed from V and 2 bases from J, the gap between germline ends came to 11 bases. CDR1 MDHEN and CDR2 SYDVKM come from the germline V gene. The CDR3 runs 15 residues. CDR3 loop: CASSFPSLGNQPQHF. The CDR3 DNA follows: TGTGCCAGCAGTTTTCCCTCGTTGGGCAATCAGCCCCAGCATTTT.

This clone was observed once. CDR3 protein: CASSRGLAGGSNTGELFF. DNA for the CDR3: TGTGCCAGCAGCCGAGGACTAGCGGGAGGATCGAACACCGGGGAGCTGTTTTTT. V usage is TRBV7-9 and J usage is TRBJ2-2; 14 nucleotides align to TRBD2. Losses at the gene ends were 5 bases for V and 0 bases for J; bases not matched to a gene: 5. This CDR3 is 18 amino acids long. The germline CDR1 and CDR2 sequences are SEHNR and FQNEAQ (reference sequence).

The chain combines TRBV19 with TRBJ2-1; D possibly corresponds to TRBD1 (7 bases). The germline gives CDR1 LNHDA, CDR2 SQIVND (reference sequence). V lost 3 bases and J lost 7, with 16 bases in between. The CDR3 sequence is 15 residues long. The CDR3 is CASSIFWSGGNEQFF. CDR3 coding DNA: TGTGCCAGTAGTATCTTCTGGTCAGGGGGGAATGAGCAGTTCTTC.

The chain joins TRBV29-1 to TRBJ1-1; D is unresolved. The CDR3 is made up of 13 amino acids. V shed 4 bases and J shed 7 bases, with 16 bases lying between them. The V gene's germline CDR1 is SQVTM and CDR2 ANQGSEA. The CDR3 sequence is CSVVPGLVFEAFF. CDR3 in DNA: TGCAGCGTTGTACCGGGATTGGTTTTTGAAGCTTTCTTT.

The chain joins TRBV6-1 to TRBJ2-2; weak D call: TRBD1 (6 bases). V was clipped by 4 bases and J by 5 bases, with 17 bases between them. The CDR3 has 16 amino acids. CDR1 and CDR2 (germline): MNHNS, SASEGT. CDR3 DNA: TGTGCCAGCAGTGCTCAAGCAGGGGTCAAAACCGGGGAGCTGTTTTTT. The encoded protein is CASSAQAGVKTGELFF.

The V call is TRBV19, the J call TRBJ2-3, with D perhaps matching TRBD1 or TRBD2 (5 bases each). CDR3 length equals 15 residues. The V gene's germline CDR1 is LNHDA and CDR2 SQIVND (reference sequence). V lost 3 bases, J lost 6 bases, and 16 bases lay in between. The CDR3 DNA follows: TGTGCCAGTAGTATCTTGGGGGTAGTCGGGGATACGCAGTATTTT. It encodes CASSILGVVGDTQYF.

V and J are TRBV5-8 and TRBJ1-1, with 9 bases aligning to TRBD1. J gave up 5 bases and V 3 bases, and 5 bases lay outside the gene matches. The germline CDR1 and CDR2 sequences are SGHTS and YDEGEE. This CDR3 comprises 14 residues. CDR3 region: CASSSDRGRTEAFF. CDR3 bases: TGTGCCAGCAGCTCCGACAGGGGGAGGACTGAAGCTTTCTTT.

The chain has TRBV19 and TRBJ1-1; perhaps TRBD1 as D (6 bases). The CDR3 consists of 17 residues. V dropped 3 bases and J dropped 4 bases, with 21 bases sitting between them. Germline CDR1 is LNHDA and CDR2 is SQIVND (reference sequence). CDR3 region: CASSIIRGGTSGTEAFF. Here the CDR3 DNA reads TGTGCCAGTAGTATTATAAGGGGGGGCACATCGGGCACTGAAGCTTTCTTT.

The rearrangement joins TRBV7-9 to TRBJ2-5; D might be TRBD2 (5 bases). Trimming took off 2 bases at V and 5 bases at J, with 12 bases between the two ends. Germline V CDR1 and CDR2: SEHNR, FQNEAQ (reference sequence). The CDR3 covers 14 residues. DNA for the CDR3: TGTGCCAGCAGCTTACCCGGGAAGGCGGAGACCCAGTACTTC. It specifies CASSLPGKAETQYF.